The 22 T cell receptor beta chains below all came from one sample that was sequenced in a study of PD-1 blockade in classical Hodgkin lymphoma. Time point given: cycle 4 day 1 (C4D1), after 6 weeks of nivolumab. In every patient, relapse followed autologous stem cell transplantation, while exposure to brentuximab vedotin differed. Some clones are missing from TCRdb's copy, which holds only in-frame ones; the method was immunoSEQ multiplex PCR. The sample includes around 19,000 clones, about 80% of them seen just once. Sequenced here: peripheral blood mononuclear cells (PBMCs), sampled before the fourth cycle of nivolumab. These receptor sequences come from a human donor with classical Hodgkin lymphoma.

The sample holds a few counts of this clone. The V gene is TRBV9, the J gene TRBJ1-6; D unresolved. CDR3 length: 12 amino acids. Trimming cost V 0 bases and J 10 bases, with 5 bases left between them. Germline values: CDR1 SGDLS, CDR2 YYNGEE. CDR3: CASSVGGSPLHF. In DNA, the CDR3 is TGTGCCAGCAGCGTAGGAGGGTCACCCCTCCACTTT.

This chain connects TRBV4-1 to TRBJ2-5, with 8 bases lining up with TRBD2. V trimming: 3 bases; J trimming: 2 bases; junction bases outside the gene matches: 5. The germline gives CDR1 MGHRA, CDR2 YSYEKL. The length of the CDR3 is 15 residues. The CDR3 loop is CASSQLIAGQETQYF. In nucleotides, the CDR3 is TGCGCCAGCAGCCAGTTGATAGCGGGGCAAGAGACCCAGTACTTC.

The chain carries TRBV5-8 and TRBJ2-3, with 8 bases identical to TRBD2. Germline V gene lookup returns CDR1 SGHTS and CDR2 YDEGEE. CDR3 length: 16 amino acids. The V segment lost 7 bases and the J segment 1 base; nucleotides outside the gene matches: 11. The CDR3 DNA reads TGTGCCAGCCCAAGCGTTCCGCGGGGGGGCACAGATACGCAGTATTTT. Translated: CASPSVPRGGTDTQYF.

The chain employs TRBV6-1 and TRBJ2-5; the D gene is possibly TRBD1 (6 bases). The CDR3 extends over 14 amino acids. Germline V gene lookup returns CDR1 MNHNS and CDR2 SASEGT. V lost 6 bases, J lost 1 base, and 12 bases lay in between. The CDR3 reads CASRVRGTQETQYF. As DNA, the CDR3 is TGTGCCAGCAGGGTCAGGGGAACCCAAGAGACCCAGTACTTC.

This chain joins TRBV5-1 and TRBJ2-5; TRBD2 agrees at 9 bases. CDR1 is SGHRS and CDR2 is YFSETQ in the germline V gene. This CDR3 is built from 16 residues. Germline trimming cut 0 bases from V and 3 bases from J; bases unmatched to any gene: 6. The CDR3 region is CASSLDGGRVKETQYF. The CDR3 DNA reads as TGCGCCAGCAGCTTGGACGGCGGGAGGGTGAAAGAGACCCAGTACTTC.

V and J are TRBV10-3 and TRBJ1-1; 7 bases align to TRBD1. CDR3 length: 12 amino acids. J lost 4 bases, V lost 7 bases, and 3 bases had no gene match. Germline values: CDR1 ENHRY, CDR2 SYGVKD. The CDR3 reads CAITPGGTEAFF. As DNA, the CDR3 is TGTGCCATCACACCAGGGGGCACTGAAGCTTTCTTT.

V is TRBV7-3 and J is TRBJ2-7; 9 nucleotides match TRBD2. Germline V gene lookup returns CDR1 SGHTA and CDR2 FQGTGA. The CDR3 is made up of 14 amino acids. The J segment lost 0 bases and the V segment lost 5 bases, leaving 2 bases of the junction unmatched. CDR3 bases: TGTGCCAGCAGCCAGACTAGCGGCTCCTACGAGCAGTACTTC. Its translation is CASSQTSGSYEQYF.

This chain connects TRBV7-2 to TRBJ2-2; D not certain. CDR3 length: 14 amino acids. V was clipped by 3 bases and J by 3 bases, with 8 bases between them. CDR1 and CDR2 from the germline V gene are SGHTA and FQGNSA. DNA for the CDR3: TGTGCCAGCAGCTTCTATCCGCACACCGGGGAGCTGTTTTTT. As protein: CASSFYPHTGELFF.

The rearrangement joins TRBV5-1 to TRBJ1-2, with 8 bases fitting TRBD1. The CDR3 extends over 17 amino acids. CDR1 SGHRS and CDR2 YFSETQ come from the germline V gene. J gave up 7 bases and V 2 bases, and 16 bases lay outside the gene matches. The CDR3 bases are TGCGCCAGCAGCTTCGGCAGGGGGCTCCACCTCGGAAGTGGCTACACCTTC. Translating gives CASSFGRGLHLGSGYTF.

As to this clone: This same CDR3 is encoded by further DNA sequences in the sample. The chain has TRBV7-9 and TRBJ1-5, with D possibly TRBD1 on 5 matching bases. There are 15 residues in the CDR3. The germline V and J ends were trimmed by 0 bases and 0 bases, with 6 bases remaining between them. Per germline, CDR1 SEHNR and CDR2 FQNEAQ (reference sequence). The CDR3 is CASSLAGDSNQPQHF. In nucleotides, the CDR3 is TGTGCCAGCAGCTTAGCAGGGGATAGCAATCAGCCCCAGCATTTT.

This rearrangement joins TRBV15 to TRBJ2-3; 10 bases match TRBD2. CDR1 LNHNV and CDR2 YYDKDF come from the germline V gene (reference sequence). The V gene end was trimmed by 8 bases and the J gene end by 2 bases; junction bases not matched to a gene: 10. This CDR3 contains 16 residues. CDR3 loop: CATSTGLAEVTDTQYF. Written as DNA, the CDR3 is TGTGCCACCTCAACCGGACTAGCGGAAGTCACAGATACGCAGTATTTT. Complete variable domain (other parts from reference TRBV15 and TRBJ2-3): DAMVIQNPRYQVTQFGKPVTLSCSQTLNHNVMYWYQQKSSQAPKLLFHYYDKDFNNEADTPDNFQSRRPNTSFCFLDIRSPGLGDTAMYLCATSTGLAEVTDTQYFGPGTRLTVL.

The chain employs TRBV14 and TRBJ2-5; 8 bases are a match to TRBD2. CDR1 is SGHDN, CDR2 FVKESK, per germline. Trimming took 4 bases from V and 5 from J; bases not matched to a gene: 9. The CDR3 has 15 amino acids. Written as DNA, the CDR3 is TGTGCCAGCAGCCCCCTCTGGGGCGGGGGGGAGACCCAGTACTTC. This gives the protein CASSPLWGGGETQYF.

The V gene is TRBV5-1, the J gene TRBJ2-1; D remains unclear. Trimming shortened V by 5 bases and J by 14 bases, and 23 bases separated the two germline ends. There are 14 residues in the CDR3. Per germline, CDR1 SGHRS and CDR2 YFSETQ. The CDR3 loop reads CASRPEPLEISKFF. In nucleotides, the CDR3 is TGCGCCAGCAGGCCAGAGCCCCTGGAGATTAGCAAGTTCTTC.

The chain has TRBV9 and TRBJ1-1; 10 bases align to TRBD1. Germline trimming cut 0 bases from V and 4 bases from J; bases unmatched to any gene: 3. Germline V gene data show CDR1 as SGDLS and CDR2 as YYNGEE. The CDR3 totals 15 residues. CDR3 nucleotide sequence: TGTGCCAGCAGCGTAGATTGGACAGGGGGCACTGAAGCTTTCTTT. Translation gives CASSVDWTGGTEAFF.

The chain recombines TRBV5-1 with TRBJ1-2; 8 bases line up with TRBD1. Germline V gives CDR1 SGHRS, CDR2 YFSETQ. This CDR3 has 16 residues. Unmatched junction bases numbered 4, after V lost 0 bases and J lost 0 bases. The CDR3 here is CASSLVTGAANYGYTF. DNA for the CDR3: TGCGCCAGCAGCTTGGTGACAGGGGCTGCTAACTATGGCTACACCTTC. Complete variable domain (other parts from reference TRBV5-1 and TRBJ1-2): KAGVTQTPRYLIKTRGQQVTLSCSPISGHRSVSWYQQTPGQGLQFLFEYFSETQRNKGNFPGRFSGRQFSNSRSEMNVSTLELGDSALYLCASSLVTGAANYGYTFGSGTRLTVV.

The gene calls are TRBV4-2 and TRBJ1-5; D perhaps matches TRBD1 (5 bases). There are 16 residues in the CDR3. Deletions cut 0 bases from V and 6 bases from J, with 15 bases between. Looked up from germline, CDR1 is LGHNA and CDR2 is YNFKEQ. Here the CDR3 reads CASSQEMGRGGQPQHF. The CDR3 region has the DNA TGTGCCAGCAGCCAAGAAATGGGGAGGGGCGGTCAGCCCCAGCATTTT.

The rearrangement links TRBV5-4 to TRBJ2-3, with 11 bases that match TRBD1. With V trimmed by 5 bases and J by 7 bases, 9 bases remained unmatched. This CDR3 is built from 15 residues. Germline-derived CDR1 and CDR2 are SGHNT and YYREEE (reference sequence). The CDR3 is CASSQDRGPVNTQYF. The CDR3 DNA reads TGTGCCAGCAGTCAGGACAGGGGGCCGGTGAATACGCAGTATTTT. The complete variable domain, with remaining parts taken from reference TRBV5-4 and TRBJ2-3, reads ETGVTQSPTHLIKTRGQQVTLRCSSQSGHNTVSWYQQALGQGPQFIFQYYREEENGRGNFPPRFSGLQFPNYSSELNVNALELDDSALYLCASSQDRGPVNTQYFGPGTRLTVL.

This clone was counted a single time. The chain uses TRBV10-1 and TRBJ1-2; perhaps TRBD1 as D (6 bases). The CDR3 sequence is 14 residues long. Between the trimmed V and J ends, which lost 7 bases and 5 bases, there was a span of 17 bases. Germline values: CDR1 WNHNN, CDR2 SYGVQD (reference sequence). CDR3 amino acids: CASIGGGAGYGYTF. CDR3 nucleotide sequence: TGCGCCAGCATAGGTGGGGGCGCAGGGTATGGCTACACCTTC.

In its sample, this clone was seen once. The rearrangement links TRBV27 to TRBJ1-6, with D possibly matching TRBD1 (5 bases). V was clipped by 1 base and J by 2 bases, with 9 bases between them. The CDR3 spans 16 residues. The germline CDR1 and CDR2 sequences are MNHEY and SMNVEV (reference sequence). The CDR3 DNA is TGTGCCAGCAGTTTATTCGGGGCAGCCTATAATTCACCCCTCCACTTT. It codes for CASSLFGAAYNSPLHF.

This chain connects TRBV6-5 to TRBJ1-3; D is unresolved. The V and J ends lost 5 bases and 4 bases respectively, with 6 bases between them. The CDR3 consists of 12 residues. The germline V gene has CDR1 MNHEY and CDR2 SVGAGI. Here the CDR3 reads CASSTGGNTIYF. As DNA, the CDR3 is TGTGCCAGCAGTACCGGGGGAAACACCATATATTTT.

V is TRBV18 and J is TRBJ2-3; no reliable D call. This CDR3 contains 17 residues. V dropped 3 bases and J dropped 0 bases, with 16 bases sitting between them. The germline V gene encodes CDR1 KGHSH and CDR2 LQKENI. CDR3 sequence reads: CASSPIGASASTDTQYF. The CDR3 DNA is TGTGCCAGCTCACCTATCGGAGCGAGCGCTAGCACAGATACGCAGTATTTT.

The gene calls are TRBV19 and TRBJ1-5; 8 bases match TRBD1. Losses at the gene ends were 4 bases for V and 4 bases for J; bases not matched to a gene: 3. The germline gives CDR1 LNHDA, CDR2 SQIVND (reference sequence). CDR3 length: 14 amino acids. CDR3 protein: CASSNQGANQPQHF. CDR3 in DNA: TGTGCCAGTAGTAATCAGGGGGCAAATCAGCCCCAGCATTTT. Complete variable domain (other parts from reference TRBV19 and TRBJ1-5): DGGITQSPKYLFRKEGQNVTLSCEQNLNHDAMYWYRQDPGQGLRLIYYSQIVNDFQKGDIAEGYSVSREKKESFPLTVTSAQKNPTAFYLCASSNQGANQPQHFGDGTRLSIL.